These 27 T cell receptor beta chains came from one sample sequenced in a study of blood T cells in healthy people across ages. Primers used in a second PCR of roughly 6 to 11 cycles were a sample-barcoded 5' primer and a J-beta primer mix. One entry per CDR3 protein results from TCRdb running MiXCR on the 5' RACE reads. Among 950,000 to 1,200,000 distinct CDR3 sequences listed, less than 45% were seen once. The sample consisted of blood. Source of these receptors: a man younger than 35 in good health.

This clonotype was found a few times. V usage is TRBV7-9 and J usage is TRBJ2-3, with 12 positions matching TRBD1. The CDR3 totals 16 residues. With V trimmed by 7 bases and J by 4 bases, 9 bases remained unmatched. Germline CDR1 and CDR2: SEHNR and FQNEAQ (reference sequence). CDR3 DNA: TGTGCCAGCACCCCCGGGACAGGGGGCTTTTCAGATACGCAGTATTTT. This translates into CASTPGTGGFSDTQYF.

In its sample, this clonotype was seen a few times. The chain recombines TRBV12-3 or TRBV12-4 with TRBJ2-1; 13 bases fit TRBD2. The V and J ends lost 5 bases and 4 bases, in that order; junction bases with no gene match: 8. The CDR3 is 17 residues long. CDR3 coding DNA: TGTGCCAGCAGTCCTCGACTAGCGGGGGGAAAATACAATGAGCAGTTCTTC. Residues: CASSPRLAGGKYNEQFF.

The gene calls are TRBV12-5 and TRBJ1-1; 7 bases are shared with TRBD1. The CDR3 has 14 residues. Unmatched junction bases numbered 5, after V lost 5 bases and J lost 2 bases. Germline CDR1 is LGHNT and CDR2 is FRNRAP. The CDR3 DNA sequence: TGTGCTAGTGGTGGCGGACAGGTTAACACTGAAGCTTTCTTT. Its translation is CASGGGQVNTEAFF.

The chain couples TRBV29-1 to TRBJ1-1; D is perhaps TRBD1 (5 bases). The V end was cut by 7 bases, the J end by 0 bases, with 12 bases between. CDR3 length equals 13 residues. Germline V gene data show CDR1 as SQVTM and CDR2 as ANQGSEA. The CDR3 bases are TGCAGCGCCCCAGTAGGGGTGAACACTGAAGCTTTCTTT. Translating it yields CSAPVGVNTEAFF.

This sequence joins TRBV20-1 and TRBJ2-7; D possibly corresponds to TRBD1 (6 bases). Germline V CDR1 and CDR2: DFQATT, SNEGSKA (reference sequence). With 1 base removed from V and 2 bases from J, the gap between germline ends came to 12 bases. The CDR3 is 14 residues long. The CDR3 is CSARGTGYTYEQYF. The DNA for the CDR3 is TGCAGTGCTAGAGGTACAGGGTATACCTACGAGCAGTACTTC.

The genes are TRBV9 and TRBJ2-3; no clear D gene. Between the trimmed V and J ends, which lost 0 bases and 1 base, there was a span of 9 bases. Germline V gene lookup returns CDR1 SGDLS and CDR2 YYNGEE. The CDR3 totals 15 residues. CDR3 sequence: CASSVGQMGTDTQYF. The DNA for the CDR3 is TGTGCCAGCAGCGTAGGACAAATGGGCACAGATACGCAGTATTTT. The complete variable domain, with remaining parts taken from reference TRBV9 and TRBJ2-3, reads DSGVTQTPKHLITATGQRVTLRCSPRSGDLSVYWYQQSLDQGLQFLIQYYNGEERAKGNILERFSAQQFPDLHSELNLSSLELGDSALYFCASSVGQMGTDTQYFGPGTRLTVL.

This clonotype was found a few times. CDR3 in amino acids: CASSASSEQFF. The CDR3 bases are TGTGCCAGCAGCGCCAGTAGTGAGCAGTTCTTC. J is TRBJ2-1 and V is TRBV9; D is ambiguous. Trimming removed 3 bases from V and 9 bases from J, with 7 bases in between. Germline lookup yields CDR1 SGDLS and CDR2 YYNGEE. This CDR3 is built from 11 residues. The full variable domain, completed using reference TRBV9 and TRBJ2-1, is DSGVTQTPKHLITATGQRVTLRCSPRSGDLSVYWYQQSLDQGLQFLIQYYNGEERAKGNILERFSAQQFPDLHSELNLSSLELGDSALYFCASSASSEQFFGPGTRLTVL.

V gene TRBV7-2 combines with J gene TRBJ1-5; tentative D call: TRBD1 (5 bases). The V and J ends lost 5 bases and 1 base respectively, with 15 bases between them. This CDR3 contains 16 residues. Looked up from germline, CDR1 is SGHTA and CDR2 is FQGNSA. CDR3 DNA sequence: TGTGCCAGCAGCAAGGGGACCAGGGTAAGCAATCAGCCCCAGCATTTT. It is translated as CASSKGTRVSNQPQHF.

The table lists this clonotype with a few counts. The chain has TRBV4-3 and TRBJ1-4, with D tentatively TRBD1 (6 bases). The germline gives CDR1 LGHNA, CDR2 YSLEER. V lost 0 bases to trimming and J lost 3 bases, with 11 bases between them. The CDR3 runs 16 residues. The CDR3 loop reads CASSQDRAGANEKLFF. As DNA, the CDR3 is TGCGCCAGCAGCCAAGATAGGGCAGGGGCTAATGAAAAACTGTTTTTT.

This clonotype has only a few counts. V is TRBV29-1 and J is TRBJ1-1, with a possible D match to TRBD1 (6 bases). This CDR3 contains 12 residues. CDR1 and CDR2 from the germline V gene are SQVTM and ANQGSEA. Trimming removed 7 bases at V and 3 bases at J, with 12 bases between. In nucleotides, the CDR3 is TGCAGCGCCTCCCAGGGGTACACTGAAGCTTTCTTT. It encodes CSASQGYTEAFF. The variable domain in full, with the rest retrieved from reference TRBV29-1 and TRBJ1-1, is SAVISQKPSRDICQRGTSLTIQCQVDSQVTMMFWYRQQPGQSLTLIATANQGSEATYESGFVIDKFPISRPNLTFSTLTVSNMSPEDSSIYLCSASQGYTEAFFGQGTRLTVV.

In this sample, this clonotype turned up a few times. The rearrangement links TRBV10-3 to TRBJ1-5; TRBD1 might be the D (5 bases). The CDR3 covers 15 residues. Trimming removed 3 bases from V and 4 bases from J, with 13 bases in between. The germline CDR1 and CDR2 sequences are ENHRY and SYGVKD. The DNA for the CDR3 is TGTGCCATCAGTGAAGTTTCGGGGGAGAATCAGCCCCAGCATTTT. This sequence encodes CAISEVSGENQPQHF.

Details on this clonotype: A much larger clone differs by one base, so this may be a read error. The chain recombines TRBV27 with TRBJ1-1; D gene ambiguous. Germline CDR1 reads MNHEY; CDR2 reads SMNVEV (reference sequence). Trimming shortened V by 6 bases and J by 6 bases, and 5 bases separated the two germline ends. The CDR3 is made up of 10 amino acids. CDR3 nucleotides: TGTGCCAGCAGCCACCCTGAAGCTTTCTTT. It is translated as CASSHPEAFF.

This chain joins TRBV20-1 and TRBJ1-1, with 9 positions matching TRBD1. CDR1 and CDR2 from the germline V gene are DFQATT and SNEGSKA (reference sequence). The CDR3 length is 19 residues. J was trimmed by 0 bases and V by 6 bases; bases with no gene match: 20. CDR3 sequence reads: CSAIPLSGTGNLLNTEAFF. CDR3 nucleotides: TGCAGTGCAATCCCGCTATCCGGGACAGGGAACCTTTTGAACACTGAAGCTTTCTTT.

This rearrangement joins TRBV7-9 to TRBJ1-1, with 10 positions matching TRBD1. The CDR3 is 14 residues long. J gave up 11 bases and V 1 base, and 7 bases lay outside the gene matches. Germline V gives CDR1 SEHNR, CDR2 FQNEAQ (reference sequence). The chain's CDR3 is CASSLVGTGEMAFF. The CDR3 DNA is TGTGCCAGCAGCTTAGTTGGGACAGGGGAAATGGCTTTCTTT.

J is TRBJ2-3 and V is TRBV14, with TRBD1 as a possible D gene (5 bases). The CDR3 loop spans 14 amino acids. The germline CDR1 and CDR2 sequences are SGHDN and FVKESK. With 1 base removed from V and 2 bases from J, the gap between germline ends came to 7 bases. The CDR3 region is CASSQARATDTQYF. The DNA for the CDR3 is TGTGCCAGCAGCCAAGCCAGGGCCACAGATACGCAGTATTTT.

CDR3 in amino acids: CSAQAGGALGTQYF. Here the CDR3 DNA reads TGCAGTGCTCAGGCGGGGGGGGCTTTGGGGACCCAGTACTTC. The chain has TRBV20-1 and TRBJ2-5; 9 bases fit TRBD2. Germline assignment: CDR1 DFQATT and CDR2 SNEGSKA (reference sequence). The J segment lost 7 bases and the V segment lost 5 bases, leaving 11 bases of the junction unmatched. The CDR3 sequence is 14 residues long.

The chain recombines TRBV9 with TRBJ2-3; 12 bases match TRBD2. The junction had 6 bases not matched to a gene; V was cut back by 0 bases and J by 4 bases. The CDR3 has 17 residues. Germline V gene lookup returns CDR1 SGDLS and CDR2 YYNGEE. The CDR3 is CASSVGSLAGGPDTQYF. The CDR3 nucleotides are TGTGCCAGCAGCGTAGGAAGCCTAGCGGGGGGGCCAGATACGCAGTATTTT.

The chain couples TRBV30 to TRBJ1-2; D uncertain. The CDR3 has 15 amino acids. The V gene lost 0 bases and the J gene lost 5 bases, with 16 bases spanning the gap. The V gene's germline CDR1 is GTSNPN and CDR2 SVGIG (reference sequence). In DNA form, the CDR3 reads TGTGCCTGGAGTGTACGGGAAAACGGGCCTTATGGCTACACCTTC. Translated: CAWSVRENGPYGYTF.

J is TRBJ1-1 and V is TRBV5-1; D uncertain. Germline V gene data show CDR1 as SGHRS and CDR2 as YFSETQ. Trimming removed 4 bases at V and 0 bases at J, with 13 bases between. The CDR3 contains 15 residues. CDR3 loop: CASSRGTVMNTEAFF. The CDR3 DNA sequence: TGCGCCAGCAGCCGGGGAACGGTGATGAACACTGAAGCTTTCTTT. The full variable domain, with the rest looked up from reference TRBV5-1 and TRBJ1-1, is KAGVTQTPRYLIKTRGQQVTLSCSPISGHRSVSWYQQTPGQGLQFLFEYFSETQRNKGNFPGRFSGRQFSNSRSEMNVSTLELGDSALYLCASSRGTVMNTEAFFGQGTRLTVV.

The chain employs TRBV5-6 and TRBJ2-1; possible D gene TRBD2, 6 bases. The CDR3 is 20 residues long. CDR1 is SGHDT, CDR2 YYEEEE, per germline. Trimming removed 0 bases from V and 0 bases from J, with 22 bases in between. CDR3 in amino acids: CASSLGSLGGDKSSYNEQFF. Here the CDR3 DNA reads TGTGCCAGCAGCTTGGGCAGCCTAGGCGGGGATAAGTCCTCCTACAATGAGCAGTTCTTC.

This clonotype came up many times. In DNA, the CDR3 is TGTGCCAGCAGACAGGGGAACTATGGCTACACCTTC. Residues: CASRQGNYGYTF. The genes are TRBV6-2 or TRBV6-3 and TRBJ1-2, with TRBD1 matching over 7 bases. J gave up 2 bases and V 6 bases, and 0 bases lay outside the gene matches. Germline values: CDR1 MNHEY, CDR2 SVGEGT. This CDR3 contains 12 residues.

A note on this clonotype: Germline and junction disagree at one end, which may indicate a read error. This chain joins TRBV5-8 and TRBJ1-1, with D maybe TRBD1 (5 bases). This CDR3 spans 13 amino acids. Germline CDR1 and CDR2: SGHTS and YDEGEE. CDR3 DNA sequence: TGTGCCAGCAACTTGTGGGGGGTGACTGGAGCTTTCTTT. Amino acids: CASNLWGVTGAFF.

The chain employs TRBV20-1 and TRBJ2-1; D might be TRBD1 (5 bases). This CDR3 spans 14 amino acids. Trimming stripped 2 bases from V and 4 bases from J, with 12 bases between. Germline values: CDR1 DFQATT, CDR2 SNEGSKA (reference sequence). The chain's CDR3 is CSARPRTSYNEQFF. DNA for the CDR3: TGCAGTGCTAGACCCCGGACATCTTACAATGAGCAGTTCTTC.

Notes on this clonotype: This may arise from a read error, as a much more abundant clone is one base away. The chain couples TRBV29-1 to TRBJ2-4, with TRBD1 matching 9 bases. The DNA end lines up better with TRBJ2-7; the J call may be wrong. The CDR3 runs 17 residues. CDR1 is SQVTM and CDR2 is ANQGSEA in the germline V gene. The CDR3 coding sequence is TGCAGCGTTGAAGCCCCGGTGTCGGACAGGGGAATCTACGAGCAGTACTTC. This encodes CSVEAPVSDRGIYEQYF.

The gene calls are TRBV16 and TRBJ1-1; D gene unclear. CDR1 is KGHSY and CDR2 is FQNENV in the germline V gene. This CDR3 spans 14 amino acids. Trimming cost V 2 bases and J 1 base, with 8 bases left between them. Here the CDR3 reads CASSQTRQNTEAFF. The CDR3 nucleotides are TGTGCCAGCAGCCAAACCCGACAGAACACTGAAGCTTTCTTT.

The rearrangement joins TRBV27 to TRBJ1-3, with 7 nucleotides matching TRBD1. Germline CDR1 and CDR2: MNHEY and SMNVEV (reference sequence). CDR3 length: 17 residues. Trimming took 3 bases from V and 0 from J; bases not matched to a gene: 8. Here the CDR3 reads CASSFGTEHFSGNTIYF. The CDR3 nucleotides read TGTGCCAGCAGTTTTGGGACAGAACATTTCTCTGGAAACACCATATATTTT.

Details on this clonotype: One end of the junction does not line up with germline, which may come from a read error. CDR3 bases: TGTGCCGGCAGCTTACCAACAACAGGGGCCAACACTGAAGCTTTCTTT. Its translation is CAGSLPTTGANTEAFF. The chain couples TRBV13 to TRBJ1-1; 7 bases line up with TRBD1. The CDR3 loop spans 16 amino acids. Germline-derived CDR1 and CDR2 are PRHDT and FYEKMQ (reference sequence).